This paragraph reports one T cell receptor (beta chain). The data derive from a study of cytomegalovirus exposure and HLA in healthy donors. Across the study: Earlier sequencing of around 190 million T cells yielded fewer than 140 million unique TCR beta sequences.

V gave up 3 bases and J gave up 3 bases; unmatched junction bases: 3. The CDR3 is 15 amino acids. Germline V lookup: CDR1 MRHNA, CDR2 SNTAGT. Primers for the PCR totalled 60 Vbeta and 13 Jbeta. Profiled with immunoSEQ multiplex PCR; TCRdb holds only in-frame clones, not every one. The data show fewer than 200,000 clones, roughly 74% seen once. The source is a male donor in good health and CMV-seronegative. The sample was PBMCs. The V call is TRBV6-4, the J call TRBJ2-7, with 12 bases matching TRBD1. Here the CDR3 DNA reads TGTGCCAGCAGTGAAGGGACAGGGGGCAACTACGAGCAGTACTTC. It yields the protein CASSEGTGGNYEQYF.